The 7 T cell receptor beta chains presented below share a single source sample, sequenced in a study of CD8 T cells in ankylosing spondylitis. TCRdb redid the calling of the 5' RACE reads with MiXCR, one entry per CDR3 protein. The sample comprises around 210,000 distinct CDR3 sequences, over 7% of which are singletons, and approximately 5% rests with the top ten. The sequenced sample was blood, either unsorted or a sorted T cell fraction (not recorded which). The origin of the receptors is a female donor with ankylosing spondylitis or in good health (not recorded which).

Note on this clonotype: One junction end disagrees with the germline gene, perhaps due to a read error. The chain combines TRBV4-3 with TRBJ2-3, with a possible D match to TRBD2 (5 bases). Germline V lookup: CDR1 LGHNA, CDR2 YSLEER. The CDR3 length is 17 residues. CDR3 residues: CASSRDGSAASTDRQYF. DNA for the CDR3: TGCGCCAGCAGCCGAGATGGATCAGCAGCTAGCACAGATAGGCAGTATTTT.

This clonotype appeared many times. This rearrangement joins TRBV12-3 or TRBV12-4 to TRBJ1-4, with 8 nucleotides matching TRBD1. J was trimmed by 4 bases and V by 5 bases; bases with no gene match: 15. This CDR3 spans 18 amino acids. CDR3 nucleotides: TGTGCCAGCAGTCCCGGGACTGGGGGTACAGGGGGTAATGAAAAACTGTTTTTT. Translating it yields CASSPGTGGTGGNEKLFF.

The chain recombines TRBV12-3 or TRBV12-4 with TRBJ2-2; 8 nucleotides line up with TRBD1. Trimming cost V 6 bases and J 8 bases; bases outside gene matches: 8. This CDR3 has 14 residues. CDR3 DNA sequence: TGTGCCAGCAGGGTCAGGGGGCGCGAGGGGGAGCTGTTTTTT. Protein sequence: CASRVRGREGELFF.

This clonotype has a count of ten or more. The chain carries TRBV7-2 and TRBJ1-5; TRBD1 might be the D (6 bases). The CDR3 has 16 amino acids. The ends were cut back, 9 bases at V and 0 bases at J, with 18 bases in the middle. Germline CDR1 SGHTA, CDR2 FQGNSA. CDR3 residues: CARPTGLGLSNQPQHF. CDR3 nucleotide sequence: TGTGCCAGGCCCACAGGGTTGGGCCTTAGCAATCAGCCCCAGCATTTT.

A remark on this clonotype: A read error may explain this, as a much larger clone is one base away. The chain recombines TRBV3-1 with TRBJ2-2; the D gene is possibly TRBD2 (5 bases). The CDR3 totals 15 residues. The germline V gene encodes CDR1 LGHDT and CDR2 YNNKEL (reference sequence). CDR3 coding DNA: TGTGGCAGCAGCCACGACCTCGGACGGGGCGGGGAGCTGTTTTTT. Amino acids: CGSSHDLGRGGELFF.

This clonotype has a count of ten or more. The chain is built from TRBV6-5 and TRBJ2-7; 7 positions agree with TRBD2. This CDR3 region has 15 residues. V trimming: 4 bases; J trimming: 6 bases; junction bases outside the gene matches: 12. CDR1 and CDR2 from the germline V gene are MNHEY and SVGAGI. In DNA form, the CDR3 reads TGTGCCAGCAGTTCCCAGCCCAGCGGGATAGGCGAGCAGTACTTC. This codes for CASSSQPSGIGEQYF.

This clonotype was recorded many times. The CDR3 nucleotides read TGTGCCAGCAGCCTAAGGCTAGCGTCGTGGGCCACCGGGGAGCTGTTTTTT. Amino acid sequence: CASSLRLASWATGELFF. The gene calls are TRBV5-4 and TRBJ2-2; the D gene is possibly TRBD2 (6 bases). From germline, CDR1 is SGHNT and CDR2 YYREEE (reference sequence). The CDR3 has 17 amino acids. Trimming removed 4 bases at V and 4 bases at J, with 20 bases between.